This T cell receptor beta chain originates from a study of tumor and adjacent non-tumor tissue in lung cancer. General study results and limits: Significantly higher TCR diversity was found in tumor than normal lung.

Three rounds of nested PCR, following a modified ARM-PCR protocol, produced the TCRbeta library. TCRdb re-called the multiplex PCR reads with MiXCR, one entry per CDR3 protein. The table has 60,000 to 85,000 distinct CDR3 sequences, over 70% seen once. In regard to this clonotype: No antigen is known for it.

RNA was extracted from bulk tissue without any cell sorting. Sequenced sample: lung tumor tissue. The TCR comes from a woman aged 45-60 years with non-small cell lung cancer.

CDR3 region: CSARGTLGAGLNEQYF. The CDR3, as DNA: TGCAGTGCTAGAGGTACCCTGGGGGCAGGGCTGAACGAGCAGTACTTC. V gene TRBV20-1 combines with J gene TRBJ2-7; the D gene is possibly TRBD1 (6 bases). Per germline, CDR1 DFQATT and CDR2 SNEGSKA (reference sequence). CDR3 length: 16 amino acids. The V end was cut by 1 base, the J end by 5 bases, with 21 bases between.